This TCR beta chain was recovered during a study of neoadjuvant anti-PD-1 for oral cavity cancer. Study in general: Patients without progression got a fourth dose around day 43.

On this clone: Its antigen remains unidentified.

Assay: immunoSEQ multiplex PCR; the TCRdb copy retains only in-frame clones and omits some. The sample has about 14,000 clones; roughly 72% are singletons. Whole-study results and caveats: PBMC Gini-index clonality exceeded responders' in non-responders post-nivolumab.

Trimming stripped 3 bases from V and 1 base from J, with 7 bases between. Germline lookup yields CDR1 MGHRA and CDR2 YSYEKL. This CDR3 is built from 14 residues. Patients were newly diagnosed with stage II-IVA oral cavity squamous cell carcinoma without prior systemic or radiation treatment. This TCR was sampled from a person aged 35-79 years with oral cavity squamous cell carcinoma. The V gene is TRBV4-1, the J gene TRBJ1-5; perhaps TRBD1 as D (6 bases). The source was PBMCs, collected before nivolumab (anti-PD-1) treatment. CDR3 protein: CASSHRGSNQPQHF. CDR3 nucleotides: TGCGCCAGCAGCCACAGGGGAAGCAATCAGCCCCAGCATTTT.